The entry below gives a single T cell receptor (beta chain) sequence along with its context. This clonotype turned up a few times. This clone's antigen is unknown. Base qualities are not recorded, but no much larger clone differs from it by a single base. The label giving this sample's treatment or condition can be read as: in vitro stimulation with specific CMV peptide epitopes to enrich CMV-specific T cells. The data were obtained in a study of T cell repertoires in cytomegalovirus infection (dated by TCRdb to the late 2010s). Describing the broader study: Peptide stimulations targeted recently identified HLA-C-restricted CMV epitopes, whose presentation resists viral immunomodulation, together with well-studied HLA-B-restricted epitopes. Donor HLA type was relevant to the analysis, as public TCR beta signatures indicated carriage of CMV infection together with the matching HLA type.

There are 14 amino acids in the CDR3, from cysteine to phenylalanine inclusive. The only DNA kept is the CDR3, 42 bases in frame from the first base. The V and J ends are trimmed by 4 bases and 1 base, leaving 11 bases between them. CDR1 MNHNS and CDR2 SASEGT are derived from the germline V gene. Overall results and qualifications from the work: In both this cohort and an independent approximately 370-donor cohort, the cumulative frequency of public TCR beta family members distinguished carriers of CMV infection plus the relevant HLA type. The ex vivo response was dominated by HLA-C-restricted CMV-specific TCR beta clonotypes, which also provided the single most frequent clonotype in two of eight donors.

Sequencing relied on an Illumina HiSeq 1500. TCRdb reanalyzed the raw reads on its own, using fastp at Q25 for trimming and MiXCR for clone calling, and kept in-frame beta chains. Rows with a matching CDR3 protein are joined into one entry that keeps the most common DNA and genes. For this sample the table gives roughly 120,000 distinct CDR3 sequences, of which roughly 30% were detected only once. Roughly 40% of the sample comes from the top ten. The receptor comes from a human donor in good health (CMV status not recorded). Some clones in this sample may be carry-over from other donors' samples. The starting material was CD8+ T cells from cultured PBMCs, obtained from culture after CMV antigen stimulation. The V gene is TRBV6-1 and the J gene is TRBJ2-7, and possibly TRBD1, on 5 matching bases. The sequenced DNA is TGTGCCAGCAGTGTAAGGGGAATTTCCTACGAGCAGTACTTC. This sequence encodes CASSVRGISYEQYF.